This is a list of T cell receptor beta chains from one sample in a study of regulatory T cells in long-lasting Graves disease. TCRdb fed the multiplex PCR reads into MiXCR, producing one record per CDR3 protein. The data show roughly 500,000 distinct CDR3 sequences, approximately 13% seen once. These data also formed part of another study, on T cells in Graves' hyperthyroidism and ophthalmopathy.

The sample was peripheral blood mononuclear cells (PBMCs), taken at new diagnosis, from a patient treated with antithyroid drugs. The receptors were gathered from a man aged 30-40 years with Graves disease. The CDR3 runs from the conserved cysteine through the conserved F or W. D genes are given only for firm matches. Expanded clones are given a class, and other clones once, few, many or no size at all.

-	TRBV20-1	TRBJ2-5	many	TGCAGTGCTAGGGGGACTCGCCAAGAGACCCAGTACTTC	CSARGTRQETQYF
TRBD2	TRBV20-1	TRBJ2-5	many	TGCAGTGCTAGAGTCCCTAGCGGGATCACGAGGGAGACCCAGTACTTC	CSARVPSGITRETQYF
TRBD1	TRBV7-2	TRBJ1-1	many	TGTGCCAGCCGGACAGGAGCGAACACTGAAGCTTTCTTT	CASRTGANTEAFF
-	TRBV6-1	TRBJ2-3	-	TGTGCCAGCAGCTCCCATGGCGGGGGCACAGATACGCAGTATTTT	CASSSHGGGTDTQYF
-	TRBV24-1	TRBJ2-3	few	TGTGCCACCAGTGAGCCGGGACTCTCTTCCCCATTTTTT	CATSEPGLSSPFF
-	TRBV28	TRBJ2-3	many	TGTGCCAGCAGCTCTCAGCGGCCCACAGATACGCAGTATTTT	CASSSQRPTDTQYF
-	TRBV5-1	TRBJ2-3	many	TGTGCCAGCAGCTTATTTAGCGGATCCACAGATACGCAGTATTTT	CASSLFSGSTDTQYF
TRBD2	TRBV9	TRBJ2-3	-	TGTGCCAGCAGCGTAGACGGCGGGAGGGCCGATGCGGCAGATACGCAGTATTTT	CASSVDGGRADAADTQYF
-	TRBV30	TRBJ1-2	many	TGTGCCTGGAATCGTTTAAGGGAAGGCTACACCTTC	CAWNRLREGYTF
TRBD2	TRBV11-2	TRBJ2-7	many	TGTGCCAGCAGCCAAAGCGGGAGAGCCTGGGACGAGCAGTACTTC	CASSQSGRAWDEQYF
TRBD1	TRBV20-1	TRBJ1-1	few	TGCAGTGCCAAAGGGACAGGCGGTAGCCTGTCGAACACTGAAGCTTTCTTT	CSAKGTGGSLSNTEAFF
-	TRBV5-1	TRBJ2-4	many	TGCGCCAGCAGCTTGGGACGGAGAAACATTCAGTACTTC	CASSLGRRNIQYF
-	TRBV5-1	TRBJ2-1	many	TGCGCCAGCAGCCCCCAGGTCTCATCCGATGAGCAGTTCTTC	CASSPQVSSDEQFF
-	TRBV2	TRBJ2-5	many	TGTACCAGCAGCCCGGGGGAGCAAGAGACCCAGTACTTC	CTSSPGEQETQYF
-	TRBV3-1	TRBJ1-6	few	TGTGCCAGCAGCCAAGAGGCTCCTAGGTCACCCCTCCACTTT	CASSQEAPRSPLHF
-	TRBV5-1	TRBJ2-6	many	TGCGCCAGCAGCTTGGGCGCGGAACCCAACGTCCTGACTTTC	CASSLGAEPNVLTF
-	TRBV27	TRBJ2-3	-	TGTGCCAGCAGTCGGGGGCTTCTCACCGATACGCAGTATTTT	CASSRGLLTDTQYF
-	TRBV28	TRBJ2-3	many	TGTGCCAGCAGTCCCCTCGGCGGCTTGGGGACAGATACGCAGTATTTT	CASSPLGGLGTDTQYF
-	TRBV20-1	TRBJ1-2	-	TGCAGTGCTAGGCCCCGACACCCCACTAACTATGGCTACACCTTC	CSARPRHPTNYGYTF
TRBD2	TRBV20-1	TRBJ2-7	many	TGCAGTGCTAGGACCGCGACTAGCGGGAGGGCTTACGAGCAGTACTTC	CSARTATSGRAYEQYF
-	TRBV10-3	TRBJ2-5	many	TGTGCCATCAGTGAAGAGGACGGTCTACAAGAGACCCAGTACTTC	CAISEEDGLQETQYF
TRBD2	TRBV24-1	TRBJ2-3	many	TGTGCCACAGCCGGGACGAGGATAGCGGGGAGGGCCGGCACAGATACGCAGTATTTT	CATAGTRIAGRAGTDTQYF
TRBD2	TRBV5-6	TRBJ2-7	few	TGTGCCAGCAGCTTGCGGCTAGCGGGAGGGCCGTCCTACGAGCAGTACTTC	CASSLRLAGGPSYEQYF
-	TRBV20-1	TRBJ2-1	many	TGCAGTGCTAGCGGGAGTCCCTACAATGAGCAGTTCTTC	CSASGSPYNEQFF
-	TRBV11-2	TRBJ2-5	many	TGTGCCAGCAGCTTAGGGTTCCAACAAGAGACCCAGTACTTC	CASSLGFQQETQYF
-	TRBV12-3/TRBV12-4	TRBJ1-1	-	TGTGCCAGCAGTTTGCTATACAACACTGAAGCTTTCTTT	CASSLLYNTEAFF
-	TRBV7-2	TRBJ1-3	-	TGTGCCAGCAGTGACGAAGACGGAAACGCCATATATTTT	CASSDEDGNAIYF
-	TRBV28	TRBJ1-5	-	TGTGCCAGCAGTTTCTCCGGGTGGCCCCAGCATTTT	CASSFSGWPQHF
TRBD2	TRBV19	TRBJ2-7	few	TGTGCCAGTAGTATCCCCGGACTGAGCTCCGGGACTAGCGAAAAGAGGGGCGACGAGCAGTACTTC	CASSIPGLSSGTSEKRGDEQYF
-	TRBV24-1	TRBJ2-3	many	TGTGCCACCCAGGGGACGGATACGCAGTATTTT	CATQGTDTQYF
-	TRBV7-2	TRBJ1-5	many	TGTGCCAGCAGCTTAGCGCAGGGAAACGCGCAGCCCCAGCATTTT	CASSLAQGNAQPQHF
-	TRBV6-2/TRBV6-3	TRBJ1-4	-	TGTGCCAGCAGTTACGGGGCTAATGAAAAACTGTTTTTT	CASSYGANEKLFF
-	TRBV27	TRBJ1-4	-	TGTGCCAGCAGTTTTGCCGCGGGCCTCAATGAAAAACTGTTTTTT	CASSFAAGLNEKLFF
-	TRBV11-2	TRBJ1-5	few	TGTGTCAGCAGCTCGTACCGGGACGGGCACGTGGGGCCCCAGCATTTT	CVSSSYRDGHVGPQHF
TRBD1	TRBV2	TRBJ1-1	many	TGTGCCAGCAGGGACAGGTTAAACACTGAAGCTTTCTTT	CASRDRLNTEAFF
TRBD1	TRBV9	TRBJ1-1	many	TGTGCCAGCAGCCCCGGGACAGGGGCTGAAGCTTTCTTT	CASSPGTGAEAFF
-	TRBV2	TRBJ2-1	many	TGTGCCAGCAGTGAAATGGTAGTGAGCCCCCCCTACAATGAGCAGTTCTTC	CASSEMVVSPPYNEQFF
TRBD1	TRBV18	TRBJ2-7	few	TGTGCCAGCTCACCGGAACAGGGGCTCTACGAGCAGTACTTC	CASSPEQGLYEQYF
-	TRBV7-9	TRBJ2-2	few	TGTGCCAGCACAGAAACCGGGGAGCTGTTTTTT	CASTETGELFF
TRBD2	TRBV27	TRBJ2-7	many	TGTGCCAGCAGTCCGACCCCGGTACTAGCGGGAGGGGGAAAGTACTTC	CASSPTPVLAGGGKYF
-	TRBV27	TRBJ2-6	-	TGTGCCAGCAAGGGAGAACCCTCTGGGGCCAACGTCCTGACTTTC	CASKGEPSGANVLTF
-	TRBV7-6	TRBJ2-7	-	TGTGCCAGCAGTTCACGGGCAGGGGAATCTTGGGAGCAGTACTTC	CASSSRAGESWEQYF
-	TRBV2	TRBJ1-4	few	TGTGCCAGCAATCCTGCAACTAATGAAAAACTGTTTTTT	CASNPATNEKLFF
-	TRBV5-1	TRBJ2-2	-	TGCGCCAGCAGCCCCCTGCCCGAGGCCCAGAACACCGGGGAGCTGTTTTTT	CASSPLPEAQNTGELFF
-	TRBV11-3	TRBJ2-7	many	TGTGCCAGCAGCTTAGGTCCAGTCTACGAGCAGTACTTC	CASSLGPVYEQYF
-	TRBV6-1	TRBJ2-7	many	TGTGCCAGCAGATTCGGGCCTCCCTACGAGCAGTACTTC	CASRFGPPYEQYF
TRBD2	TRBV6-4	TRBJ2-3	-	TGTGCCAGCAGTGACTCGGGCGGGAGAGGGACAGATACGCAGTATTTT	CASSDSGGRGTDTQYF
-	TRBV12-3/TRBV12-4	TRBJ2-7	many	TGTGCCAGCAGTGGTCAGGTTCCGCTTACCTACGAGCAGTACTTC	CASSGQVPLTYEQYF
-	TRBV19	TRBJ2-7	few	TGTGCCAGTACCCCCGGTCCTGCGGGCTACGAGCAGTACTTC	CASTPGPAGYEQYF
TRBD1	TRBV19	TRBJ1-2	few	TGTGCCAGTAGGGACAGGGTTGGCGGCTACACCTTC	CASRDRVGGYTF
-	TRBV5-6	TRBJ2-5	many	TGTGCCAGCAGTCAAAGGGCAGGGATGAAAGAGACCCAGTACTTC	CASSQRAGMKETQYF